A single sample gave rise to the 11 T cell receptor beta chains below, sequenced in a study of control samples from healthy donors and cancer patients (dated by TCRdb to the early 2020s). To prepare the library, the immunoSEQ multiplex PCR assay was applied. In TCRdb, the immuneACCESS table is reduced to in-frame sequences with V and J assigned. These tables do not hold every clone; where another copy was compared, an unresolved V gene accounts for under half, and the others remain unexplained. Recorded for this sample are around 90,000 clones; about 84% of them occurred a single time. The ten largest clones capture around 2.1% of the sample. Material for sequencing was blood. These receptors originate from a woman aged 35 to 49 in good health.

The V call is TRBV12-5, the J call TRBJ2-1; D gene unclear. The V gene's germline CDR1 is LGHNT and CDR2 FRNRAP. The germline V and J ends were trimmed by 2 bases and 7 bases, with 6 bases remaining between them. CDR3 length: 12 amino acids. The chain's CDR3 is CASGLNGNEQFF. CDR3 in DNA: TGTGCTAGTGGTTTGAATGGAAATGAGCAGTTCTTC. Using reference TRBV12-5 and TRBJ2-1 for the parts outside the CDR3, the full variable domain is DARVTQTPRHKVTEMGQEVTMRCQPILGHNTVFWYRQTMMQGLELLAYFRNRAPLDDSGMPKDRFSAEMPDATLATLKIQPSEPRDSAVYFCASGLNGNEQFFGPGTRLTVL.

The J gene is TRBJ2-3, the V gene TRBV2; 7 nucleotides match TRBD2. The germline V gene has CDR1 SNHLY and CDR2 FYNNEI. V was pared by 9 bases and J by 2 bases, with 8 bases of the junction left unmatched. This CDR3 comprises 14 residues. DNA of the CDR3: TGTGCCAGTGTAGCGGGTGGGGACACAGATACGCAGTATTTT. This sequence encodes CASVAGGDTDTQYF.

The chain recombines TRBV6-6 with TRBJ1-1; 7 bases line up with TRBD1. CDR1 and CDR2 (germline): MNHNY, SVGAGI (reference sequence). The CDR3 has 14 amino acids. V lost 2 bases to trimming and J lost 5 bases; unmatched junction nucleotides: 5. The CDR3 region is CASSYRGRETEAFF. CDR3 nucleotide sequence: TGTGCCAGCAGTTACAGGGGGCGTGAAACTGAAGCTTTCTTT.

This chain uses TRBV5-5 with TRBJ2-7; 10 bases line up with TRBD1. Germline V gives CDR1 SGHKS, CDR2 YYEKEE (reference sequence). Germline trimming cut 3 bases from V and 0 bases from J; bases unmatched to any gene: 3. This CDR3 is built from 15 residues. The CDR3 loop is CASSWGQGSSYEQYF. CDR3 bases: TGTGCCAGCAGCTGGGGACAGGGGAGCTCCTACGAGCAGTACTTC.

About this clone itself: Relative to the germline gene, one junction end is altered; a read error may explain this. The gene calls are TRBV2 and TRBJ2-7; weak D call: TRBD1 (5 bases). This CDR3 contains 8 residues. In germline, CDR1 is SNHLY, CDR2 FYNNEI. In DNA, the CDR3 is TGTGCCAGCAGTAGGGGTGGCTTC. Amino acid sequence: CASSRGGF.

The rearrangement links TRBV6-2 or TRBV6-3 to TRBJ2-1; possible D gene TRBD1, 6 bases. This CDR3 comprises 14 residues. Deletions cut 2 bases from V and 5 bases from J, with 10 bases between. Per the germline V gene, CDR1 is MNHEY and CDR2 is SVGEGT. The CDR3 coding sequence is TGTGCCAGCAGTTACCGCACAGGGAACAATGAGCAGTTCTTC. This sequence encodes CASSYRTGNNEQFF.

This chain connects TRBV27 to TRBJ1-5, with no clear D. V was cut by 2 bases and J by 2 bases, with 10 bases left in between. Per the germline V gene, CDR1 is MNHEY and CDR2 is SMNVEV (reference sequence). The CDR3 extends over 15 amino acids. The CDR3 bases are TGTGCCAGCAGTTTAATCCAGTCGGGCAATCAGCCCCAGCATTTT. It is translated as CASSLIQSGNQPQHF.

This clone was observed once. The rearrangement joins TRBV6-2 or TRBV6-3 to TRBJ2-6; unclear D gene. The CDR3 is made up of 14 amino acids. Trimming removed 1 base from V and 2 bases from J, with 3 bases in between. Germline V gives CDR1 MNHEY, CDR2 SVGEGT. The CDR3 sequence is CASSYWAGANVLTF. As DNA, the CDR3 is TGTGCCAGCAGTTACTGGGCTGGGGCCAACGTCCTGACTTTC.

CDR3: CASRDTHNSGNTIYF. The CDR3 DNA follows: TGTGCCAGTAGGGACACGCATAACTCTGGAAACACCATATATTTT. The rearrangement uses TRBV19 and TRBJ1-3; a possible D gene is TRBD1 (5 bases). CDR1 is LNHDA and CDR2 is SQIVND in the germline V gene (reference sequence). Deletions cut 6 bases from V and 0 bases from J, with 12 bases between. The CDR3 is made up of 15 amino acids.

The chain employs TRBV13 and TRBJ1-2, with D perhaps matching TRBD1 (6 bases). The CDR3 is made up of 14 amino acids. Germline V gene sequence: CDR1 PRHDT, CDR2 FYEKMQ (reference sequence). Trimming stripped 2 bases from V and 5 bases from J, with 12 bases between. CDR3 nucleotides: TGTGCCAGCAGCTTAAGGGGGGCCCGTTATGGCTACACCTTC. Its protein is CASSLRGARYGYTF. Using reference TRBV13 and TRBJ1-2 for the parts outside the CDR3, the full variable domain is AAGVIQSPRHLIKEKRETATLKCYPIPRHDTVYWYQQGPGQDPQFLISFYEKMQSDKGSIPDRFSAQQFSDYHSELNMSSLELGDSALYFCASSLRGARYGYTFGSGTRLTVV.

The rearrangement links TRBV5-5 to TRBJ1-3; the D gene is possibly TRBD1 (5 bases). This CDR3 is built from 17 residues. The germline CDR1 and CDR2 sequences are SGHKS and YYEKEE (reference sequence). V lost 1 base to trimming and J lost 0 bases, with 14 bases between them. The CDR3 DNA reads TGTGCCAGCAGCTTGCAAAGGGGCCAAACCTCTGGAAACACCATATATTTT. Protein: CASSLQRGQTSGNTIYF. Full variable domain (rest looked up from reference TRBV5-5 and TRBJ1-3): DAGVTQSPTHLIKTRGQQVTLRCSPISGHKSVSWYQQVLGQGPQFIFQYYEKEERGRGNFPDRFSARQFPNYSSELNVNALLLGDSALYLCASSLQRGQTSGNTIYFGEGSWLTVV.